These 7 T cell receptor beta chains were sequenced from one sample in a study of identical twins. In TCRdb, the 5' RACE reads were re-called with MiXCR into one record per CDR3 protein. In the table there are about 530,000 distinct CDR3 sequences, more than 20% of which are singletons. These same data were also listed under a study on yellow fever vaccine responses in identical twins.

Sequenced input: CD4+ T cells sorted from blood. These receptor sequences come from a woman aged 18-29 years in good health.

This chain links TRBV9 with TRBJ1-1; weak D call: TRBD1 (6 bases). Trimming left V 4 bases short and J 6 bases short, with 19 bases between. Germline CDR1 is SGDLS and CDR2 is YYNGEE. This CDR3 is 15 amino acids long. CDR3 region: CASSPQTRGFAEAFF. CDR3 sequence (DNA): TGTGCCAGCAGCCCTCAGACAAGGGGGTTCGCTGAAGCTTTCTTT.

This chain joins TRBV12-3 or TRBV12-4 and TRBJ2-7; 7 bases line up with TRBD2. Unmatched junction bases numbered 8, after V lost 3 bases and J lost 0 bases. CDR3 length: 16 residues. This CDR3 reads CASSFRSASGSYEQYF. CDR3 in DNA: TGTGCCAGCAGTTTCCGGTCGGCTAGCGGCTCCTACGAGCAGTACTTC.

This rearrangement joins TRBV6-8 to TRBJ2-1; the match to TRBD2 covers 12 bases. Trimming at V came to 6 bases and at J to 0 bases, leaving 24 bases not matched to a gene. The CDR3 extends over 23 amino acids. Germline assignment: CDR1 MNHGY and CDR2 SAAAGT. The CDR3 DNA follows: TGTGCCAGCAGCCCCAACGGGGGGGAGCTAGCGGGAGGGCTCCAGAGCTCCTACAATGAGCAGTTCTTC. It encodes CASSPNGGELAGGLQSSYNEQFF.

The chain employs TRBV11-2 and TRBJ2-3; 8 bases fit TRBD2. Germline-derived CDR1 and CDR2 are SGHAT and FQNNGV. Trimming removed 0 bases from V and 3 bases from J; junction bases left unmatched: 14. The CDR3 loop spans 19 amino acids. In nucleotides, the CDR3 is TGTGCCAGCAGCTTAGAACCAGCAGGACTAGCTTTATCAACAGATACGCAGTATTTT. Translation gives CASSLEPAGLALSTDTQYF.

The chain combines TRBV2 with TRBJ1-4, with D tentatively TRBD1 (6 bases). CDR3 size: 14 residues. The germline V and J ends were trimmed by 6 bases and 0 bases, with 8 bases remaining between them. Looked up from germline, CDR1 is SNHLY and CDR2 is FYNNEI. This CDR3 is CASRQGTTNEKLFF. In DNA, the CDR3 is TGTGCCAGCAGACAGGGAACAACTAATGAAAAACTGTTTTTT.

The chain employs TRBV5-1 and TRBJ2-3, with 7 bases matching TRBD1. V lost 4 bases to trimming and J lost 0 bases; unmatched junction nucleotides: 8. Germline V gene data show CDR1 as SGHRS and CDR2 as YFSETQ. The CDR3 is made up of 16 amino acids. The CDR3 loop is CASSQGTALSTDTQYF. The DNA for the CDR3 is TGCGCCAGCAGCCAAGGGACAGCGCTTAGCACAGATACGCAGTATTTT.

This chain links TRBV3-1 with TRBJ1-1; D possibly corresponds to TRBD1 (6 bases). The CDR3 is 15 residues long. Germline V gene lookup returns CDR1 LGHDT and CDR2 YNNKEL (reference sequence). Trimming shortened V by 0 bases and J by 5 bases, and 13 bases separated the two germline ends. The CDR3 DNA reads TGTGCCAGCAGCCAAGAGAGGGGGGGTAGAACTGAAGCTTTCTTT. Translation: CASSQERGGRTEAFF.